The clone carrying this TCR beta chain was picked up one time. This sample stems from a study of blood T cell repertoires in COVID-19. Study-level background: Sites across the United States, Italy and Spain contributed samples from acute and convalescent COVID-19.

After removal of 0 bases from V and 0 bases from J, the junction contained 7 bases not matched to a gene. This CDR3 is built from 20 residues. Germline assignment: CDR1 LGHNA and CDR2 YNFKEQ. Assay used: immunoSEQ multiplex PCR; TCRdb lists only in-frame clones, some missing. The sample has 310,000 or so clones, over 70% seen once. This TCR derives from a woman in her forties or fifties with acute or convalescent COVID-19. This sequence joins TRBV4-2 and TRBJ2-1, with 14 positions matching TRBD2. The sample consisted of peripheral blood. The CDR3 reads CASSQDLTSGGVFSYNEQFF. For the CDR3, the DNA is TGTGCCAGCAGCCAAGATTTGACTAGCGGGGGGGTGTTCTCCTACAATGAGCAGTTCTTC.